A selection of T cell receptor beta chains follows, all from one sample in a study of T cell responses to AZD1222 COVID-19 vaccine. Method: immunoSEQ multiplex PCR; TCRdb's copy keeps in-frame clones and lacks some. This table has 130,000 or so clones, 80% to 95% appearing once. Specimen: peripheral blood, collected on day 0 of AZD1222 vaccination. These receptors were taken from an adult in good health. The CDR3 runs from the conserved cysteine through the conserved F or W. The D gene is left open where the match is weak. Rows give clone size only sometimes, using once, few, many, or a class for an expanded clone.

cdr3_aa: CSVKGRDSYGYTF
cdr3_nt: TGCAGCGTAAAGGGCCGGGACAGCTATGGCTACACCTTC
clone_size: .
d_call: TRBD1
v_call: TRBV29-1
j_call: TRBJ1-2

cdr3_aa: CASSVGVSGSSRMNTGELFF
cdr3_nt: TGTGCCAGCAGCGTAGGCGTTAGCGGAAGTTCCCGGATGAACACCGGGGAGCTGTTTTTT
clone_size: .
d_call: .
v_call: TRBV9
j_call: TRBJ2-2

cdr3_aa: CASSLGGGGTTRRAQYF
cdr3_nt: TGTGCCAGCAGTTTAGGTGGAGGCGGGACTACACGTAGAGCCCAGTACTTC
clone_size: .
d_call: TRBD2
v_call: TRBV27
j_call: TRBJ2-5

cdr3_aa: CASSLVLAGETQYF
cdr3_nt: TGTGCCAGCAGCTTAGTTCTAGCGGGGGAGACCCAGTACTTC
clone_size: .
d_call: TRBD2
v_call: TRBV7-9
j_call: TRBJ2-5

cdr3_aa: CASDRGINNEQFF
cdr3_nt: TGTGCCAGCGACAGGGGGATTAACAATGAGCAGTTCTTC
clone_size: .
d_call: TRBD1
v_call: TRBV6-5
j_call: TRBJ2-1

cdr3_aa: CASSIDRPGGNTEAFF
cdr3_nt: TGTGCCAGTAGTATAGATAGGCCAGGAGGGAACACTGAAGCTTTCTTT
clone_size: .
d_call: .
v_call: TRBV19
j_call: TRBJ1-1

cdr3_aa: CASSLGFNQPQHF
cdr3_nt: TGTGCCAGCAGTTTGGGCTTCAATCAGCCCCAGCATTTT
clone_size: once
d_call: .
v_call: TRBV12-3/TRBV12-4
j_call: TRBJ1-5

cdr3_aa: CASSPMLKHGTITGELFF
cdr3_nt: TGTGCCAGCTCACCGATGTTAAAACACGGGACAATCACCGGGGAGCTGTTTTTT
clone_size: .
d_call: .
v_call: TRBV18
j_call: TRBJ2-2

cdr3_aa: CASSLDLRVYEQYF
cdr3_nt: TGTGCCAGCAGCTTAGATCTCAGGGTGTACGAGCAGTACTTC
clone_size: .
d_call: .
v_call: TRBV11-2
j_call: TRBJ2-7

cdr3_aa: CASSQDSGPYNEQFF
cdr3_nt: TGTGCCAGCAGCCAAGATAGCGGACCCTACAATGAGCAGTTCTTC
clone_size: .
d_call: .
v_call: TRBV3-1/TRBV3-2
j_call: TRBJ2-1

cdr3_aa: CASTRRFLTNEKLFF
cdr3_nt: TGTGCCAGTACTAGACGCTTCTTAACTAATGAAAAACTGTTTTTT
clone_size: .
d_call: .
v_call: TRBV19
j_call: TRBJ1-4

cdr3_aa: CASSPSGRAVFLFADTQYF
cdr3_nt: TGTGCCAGCAGTCCTAGCGGGAGGGCCGTCTTTCTCTTCGCAGATACGCAGTATTTT
clone_size: .
d_call: TRBD2
v_call: TRBV28
j_call: TRBJ2-3

cdr3_aa: CASSSLTDSNEKLFF
cdr3_nt: TGTGCCAGCAGCTCGTTGACAGACTCAAATGAAAAACTGTTTTTT
clone_size: .
d_call: .
v_call: TRBV7-8
j_call: TRBJ1-4

cdr3_aa: CASSIPGSEAFF
cdr3_nt: TGTGCCAGTAGTATACCGGGGTCTGAAGCTTTCTTT
clone_size: .
d_call: .
v_call: TRBV19
j_call: TRBJ1-1

cdr3_aa: CAWSGGTGETYEQYF
cdr3_nt: TGTGCCTGGAGTGGAGGGACAGGGGAAACCTACGAGCAGTACTTC
clone_size: .
d_call: TRBD1
v_call: TRBV30
j_call: TRBJ2-7

cdr3_aa: CASSFGQDDYGYTF
cdr3_nt: TGTGCCAGCAGTTTCGGGCAGGACGACTATGGCTACACCTTC
clone_size: once
d_call: .
v_call: TRBV28
j_call: TRBJ1-2

cdr3_aa: CASSPVLLNTEAFF
cdr3_nt: TGTGCCAGCTCACCAGTTCTTCTGAACACTGAAGCTTTCTTT
clone_size: .
d_call: .
v_call: TRBV18
j_call: TRBJ1-1

cdr3_aa: CASSSGVNEQFF
cdr3_nt: TGTGCCAGCAGTTCTGGGGTCAATGAGCAGTTCTTC
clone_size: .
d_call: .
v_call: TRBV27
j_call: TRBJ2-1

cdr3_aa: CAWRAGFTGELFF
cdr3_nt: TGTGCCTGGAGGGCGGGGTTCACCGGGGAGCTGTTTTTT
clone_size: .
d_call: .
v_call: TRBV30
j_call: TRBJ2-2

cdr3_aa: CASNPGLAETYEQYF
cdr3_nt: TGTGCCAGCAACCCGGGACTAGCGGAAACCTACGAGCAGTACTTC
clone_size: .
d_call: TRBD2
v_call: TRBV2
j_call: TRBJ2-7